These 18 T cell receptor beta chains share one sample of origin, sequenced in a study of CXCR3-negative and CXCR3-positive naive CD8 T cells. It was by 5' RACE with UMI labels that the TRB cDNA libraries were prepared. TCRdb re-called the 5' RACE reads, yielding one record per CDR3 amino acid sequence without DNA. Its table records 43,000 or so distinct CDR3 sequences. Sequenced input: memory CD8+ T cells from blood. The receptors were sampled from a human donor in good health. Some clones in this sample may be carry-over from other donors' samples.

The chain combines TRBV7-9 with TRBJ1-2. The CDR3 consists of 13 residues. Germline V gives CDR1 SEHNR, CDR2 FQNEAQ (reference sequence). The CDR3 protein is CASSFQDFYGYTF. Together with reference TRBV7-9 and TRBJ1-2, the CDR3 gives the full variable domain: DTGVSQNPRHKITKRGQNVTFRCDPISEHNRLYWYRQTLGQGPEFLTYFQNEAQLEKSRLLSDRFSAERPKGSFSTLEIQRTEQGDSAMYLCASSFQDFYGYTFGSGTRLTVV.

The rearrangement links TRBV9 to TRBJ2-1; without DNA, the TCRdb call of TRBD2 cannot be checked. This CDR3 contains 18 residues. Germline V gene data show CDR1 as SGDLS and CDR2 as YYNGEE. The CDR3 protein is CASSGALRSGGAINEQFF.

The V and J genes are TRBV14 and TRBJ1-1. Germline V gene sequence: CDR1 SGHDN, CDR2 FVKESK. The CDR3 is made up of 13 amino acids. This chain's CDR3 is CASSQHKNTEAFF. The complete variable domain, with remaining parts taken from reference TRBV14 and TRBJ1-1, reads EAGVTQFPSHSVIEKGQTVTLRCDPISGHDNLYWYRRVMGKEIKFLLHFVKESKQDESGMPNNRFLAERTGGTYSTLKVQPAELEDSGVYFCASSQHKNTEAFFGQGTRLTVV.

CDR3 protein: CASSLGWSYEQYF. The chain recombines TRBV27 with TRBJ2-7. Germline V CDR1 and CDR2: MNHEY, SMNVEV (reference sequence). The CDR3 has 13 residues.

The V and J genes are TRBV29-1 and TRBJ2-7; TCRdb returns TRBD2, unconfirmable since there is no DNA. Germline V gene lookup returns CDR1 SQVTM and CDR2 ANQGSEA. The CDR3 extends over 14 amino acids. CDR3 sequence reads: CSVESPGPGYEQYF.

V gene TRBV27 combines with J gene TRBJ2-5; TCRdb's D gene call, TRBD2, goes unchecked for lack of DNA. This CDR3 is built from 15 residues. Germline CDR1 reads MNHEY; CDR2 reads SMNVEV (reference sequence). The CDR3 loop reads CASSWTSGGQETQYF.

This CDR3 reads CVSSLGGPANTEAFF. The chain carries TRBV7-3 and TRBJ1-1; the TCRdb D gene call, TRBD1, has no DNA to confirm it. CDR3 length: 15 amino acids. Per the germline V gene, CDR1 is SGHTA and CDR2 is FQGTGA.

The rearrangement links TRBV7-2 to TRBJ2-7; TCRdb names TRBD1, which stays unverified in the absence of DNA. The germline CDR1 and CDR2 sequences are SGHTA and FQGNSA. This CDR3 region has 14 residues. The CDR3 spells CASSAKDTTGEQYF.

The J gene is TRBJ1-4, the V gene TRBV12-3 or TRBV12-4. The CDR3 covers 18 residues. The CDR3 reads CASSFEQGLLPPNEKLFF.

The chain combines TRBV7-3 with TRBJ2-5; TCRdb's D call of TRBD2 is untestable without DNA. Germline CDR1 SGHTA, CDR2 FQGTGA. CDR3 length equals 14 residues. The CDR3 here is CASSPIAGEETQYF.

The chain links TRBV27 to TRBJ1-1; TCRdb's D call, TRBD1, is unchecked because there is no DNA. The CDR3 extends over 15 amino acids. Germline V CDR1 and CDR2: MNHEY, SMNVEV (reference sequence). The CDR3: CASSSRQGLDTEAFF.

The genes are TRBV7-2 and TRBJ2-3; TCRdb's D call of TRBD2 is untestable without DNA. Germline CDR1 SGHTA, CDR2 FQGNSA. The CDR3 is 16 residues long. CDR3 protein: CASSLAQLAGLDTQYF.

The J gene is TRBJ1-1, the V gene TRBV6-5; lacking DNA, the TRBD1 call made by TCRdb goes unchecked. The CDR3 extends over 16 amino acids. Per the germline V gene, CDR1 is MNHEY and CDR2 is SVGAGI. CDR3 sequence: CASSRTGGGMNTEAFF.

This chain uses TRBV11-2 with TRBJ2-2; no DNA is available, so the TRBD1 call from TCRdb remains unchecked. Germline assignment: CDR1 SGHAT and CDR2 FQNNGV. The CDR3 length is 16 residues. The CDR3 reads CASSLVPGGSTGELFF.

The chain recombines TRBV29-1 with TRBJ1-1. Germline CDR1 reads SQVTM; CDR2 reads ANQGSEA. This CDR3 has 13 residues. This CDR3 is CSVDPGGVTEAFF.

The chain combines TRBV2 with TRBJ2-7; TCRdb returns TRBD1, unconfirmable since there is no DNA. CDR3 length: 12 amino acids. Germline V CDR1 and CDR2: SNHLY, FYNNEI. This chain's CDR3 is CASSEVGTEQYF.

The chain joins TRBV7-9 to TRBJ2-5. This CDR3 comprises 13 residues. From germline, CDR1 is SEHNR and CDR2 FQNEAQ (reference sequence). The CDR3 here is CASSLQIQETQYF.

The chain has TRBV7-2 and TRBJ2-7; checking the TCRdb D call of TRBD2 is not possible without DNA. CDR1 is SGHTA, CDR2 FQGNSA, per germline. There are 14 residues in the CDR3. This chain's CDR3 is CASSEGRNSHEQYF.